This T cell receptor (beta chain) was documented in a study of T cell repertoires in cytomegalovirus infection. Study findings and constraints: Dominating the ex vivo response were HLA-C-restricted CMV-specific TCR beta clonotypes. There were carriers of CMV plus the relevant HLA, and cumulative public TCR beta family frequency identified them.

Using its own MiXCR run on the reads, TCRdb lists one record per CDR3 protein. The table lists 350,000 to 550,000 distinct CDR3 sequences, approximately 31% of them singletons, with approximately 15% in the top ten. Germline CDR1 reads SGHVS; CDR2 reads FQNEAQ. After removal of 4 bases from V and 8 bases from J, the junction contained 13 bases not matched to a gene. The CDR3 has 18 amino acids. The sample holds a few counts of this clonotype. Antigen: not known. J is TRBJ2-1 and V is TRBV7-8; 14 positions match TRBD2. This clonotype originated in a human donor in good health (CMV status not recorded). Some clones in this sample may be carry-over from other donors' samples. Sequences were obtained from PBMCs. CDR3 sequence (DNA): TGTGCCAGCAGCTCACGACTAGCGGGGGGGCCGGGCCCCCATGAGCAGTTCTTC. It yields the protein CASSSRLAGGPGPHEQFF.